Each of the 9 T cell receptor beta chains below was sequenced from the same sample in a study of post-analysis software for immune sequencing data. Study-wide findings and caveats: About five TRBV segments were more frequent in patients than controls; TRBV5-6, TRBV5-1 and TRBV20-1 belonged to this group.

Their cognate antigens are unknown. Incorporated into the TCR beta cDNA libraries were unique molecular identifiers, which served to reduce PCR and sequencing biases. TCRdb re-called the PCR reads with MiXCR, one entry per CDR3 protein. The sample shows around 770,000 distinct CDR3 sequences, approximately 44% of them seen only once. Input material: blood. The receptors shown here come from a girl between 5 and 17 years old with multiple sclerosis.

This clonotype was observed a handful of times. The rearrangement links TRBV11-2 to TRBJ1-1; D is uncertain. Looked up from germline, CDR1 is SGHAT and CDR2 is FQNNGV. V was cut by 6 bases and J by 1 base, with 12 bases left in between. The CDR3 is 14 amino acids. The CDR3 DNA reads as TGTGCCAGCAGTGACGGACCGGGGAACACTGAAGCTTTCTTT. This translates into CASSDGPGNTEAFF.

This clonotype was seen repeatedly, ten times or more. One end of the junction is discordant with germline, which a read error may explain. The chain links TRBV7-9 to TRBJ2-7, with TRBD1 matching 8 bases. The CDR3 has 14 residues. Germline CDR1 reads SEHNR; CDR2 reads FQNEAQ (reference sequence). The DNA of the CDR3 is TGCGCCAGCAGCCCAGACAGGGGACTTTACGAGCAGTACTTC. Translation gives CASSPDRGLYEQYF. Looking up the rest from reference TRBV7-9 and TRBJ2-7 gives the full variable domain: DTGVSQNPRHKITKRGQNVTFRCDPISEHNRLYWYRQTLGQGPEFLTYFQNEAQLEKSRLLSDRFSAERPKGSFSTLEIQRTEQGDSAMYLCASSPDRGLYEQYFGPGTRLTVT.

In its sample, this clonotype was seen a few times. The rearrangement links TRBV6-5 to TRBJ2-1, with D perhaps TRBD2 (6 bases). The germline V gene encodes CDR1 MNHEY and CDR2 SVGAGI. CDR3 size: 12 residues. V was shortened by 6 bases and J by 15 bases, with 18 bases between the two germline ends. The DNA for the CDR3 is TGTGCCAGCAGATTTCCCGGGGGTTTGCCGTTCTTC. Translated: CASRFPGGLPFF.

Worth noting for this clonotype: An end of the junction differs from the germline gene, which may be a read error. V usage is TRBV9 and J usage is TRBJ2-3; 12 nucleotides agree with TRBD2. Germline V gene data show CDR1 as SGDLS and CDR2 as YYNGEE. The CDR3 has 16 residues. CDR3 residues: CVSSAASGRATDTQYF. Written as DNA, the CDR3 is TGTGTCAGCAGCGCGGCTAGCGGGAGGGCTACAGATACGCAGTATTTT.

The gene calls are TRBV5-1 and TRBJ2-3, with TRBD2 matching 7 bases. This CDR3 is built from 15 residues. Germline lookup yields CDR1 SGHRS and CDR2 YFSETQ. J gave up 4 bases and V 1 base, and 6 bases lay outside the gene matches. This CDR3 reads CASSLRGLGADTQYF. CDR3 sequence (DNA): TGCGCCAGCAGCTTGCGTGGACTAGGTGCAGATACGCAGTATTTT.

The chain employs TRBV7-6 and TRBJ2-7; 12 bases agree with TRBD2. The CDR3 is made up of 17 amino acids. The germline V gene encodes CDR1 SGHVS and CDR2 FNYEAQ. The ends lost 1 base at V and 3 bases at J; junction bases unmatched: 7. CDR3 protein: CASSLGTSGKASYEQYF. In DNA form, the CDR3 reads TGTGCCAGCAGCTTAGGGACTAGCGGGAAGGCCAGCTACGAGCAGTACTTC.

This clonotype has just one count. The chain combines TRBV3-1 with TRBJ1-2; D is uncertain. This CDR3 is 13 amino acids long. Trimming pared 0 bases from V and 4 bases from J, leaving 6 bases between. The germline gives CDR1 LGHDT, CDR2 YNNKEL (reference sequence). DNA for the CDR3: TGTGCCAGCAGCCAAGAAGGGCTCTATGGCTACACCTTC. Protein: CASSQEGLYGYTF.

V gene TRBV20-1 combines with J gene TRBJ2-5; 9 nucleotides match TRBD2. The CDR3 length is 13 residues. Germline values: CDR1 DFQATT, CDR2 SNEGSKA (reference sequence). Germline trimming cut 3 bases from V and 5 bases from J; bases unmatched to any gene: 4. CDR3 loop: CSARREGLETQYF. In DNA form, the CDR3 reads TGCAGTGCTAGGCGGGAGGGCCTGGAGACCCAGTACTTC.

The CDR3 DNA is TGCAGCGTTGAAGATCTCGACGGGAACACTGAAGCTTTCTTT. Its translation is CSVEDLDGNTEAFF. This sequence joins TRBV29-1 and TRBJ1-1; D uncertain. Between the trimmed V and J ends, which lost 0 bases and 1 base, there was a span of 9 bases. There are 14 residues in the CDR3. Germline CDR1 SQVTM, CDR2 ANQGSEA.